A single sample is the source of the 19 T cell receptor beta chains below, sequenced in a study of blood T cell repertoires in COVID-19. TCRdb's copy holds only in-frame clones and misses some; the assay was immunoSEQ multiplex PCR. This table has about 120,000 clones, approximately 82% appearing once. The sample taken for sequencing was peripheral blood. All receptors come from a woman in her 50s with acute or convalescent COVID-19.

The chain couples TRBV25-1 to TRBJ2-5; tentative D call: TRBD1 (6 bases). The germline gives CDR1 MGHDK, CDR2 SYGVNS. V shed 2 bases and J shed 5 bases, with 15 bases lying between them. This CDR3 comprises 15 residues. CDR3 coding DNA: TGTGCCAGCAGTGAAGCAGGGGTTCGTGGTGAGACCCAGTACTTC. Residues: CASSEAGVRGETQYF.

CDR3 in amino acids: CASRTSENTGELFF. The CDR3 DNA sequence: TGTGCCAGCCGGACTAGCGAAAACACCGGGGAGCTGTTTTTT. This sequence joins TRBV7-3 and TRBJ2-2; 9 bases match TRBD2. CDR3 length: 14 residues. Germline lookup yields CDR1 SGHTA and CDR2 FQGTGA. Germline trimming cut 8 bases from V and 2 bases from J; bases unmatched to any gene: 3.

The chain joins TRBV15 to TRBJ2-2, with 8 bases matching TRBD2. Trimming at V came to 2 bases and at J to 0 bases, leaving 8 bases not matched to a gene. This CDR3 is 18 amino acids long. Germline V gene lookup returns CDR1 LNHNV and CDR2 YYDKDF (reference sequence). CDR3 nucleotides: TGTGCCACCAGCAGACTCTCTAGCGGGTTAACGAACACCGGGGAGCTGTTTTTT. Protein sequence: CATSRLSSGLTNTGELFF.

The chain employs TRBV10-3 and TRBJ2-2, with D maybe TRBD1 (6 bases). The CDR3 is made up of 15 amino acids. Deletions cut 2 bases from V and 4 bases from J, with 11 bases between. The germline gives CDR1 ENHRY, CDR2 SYGVKD. Written as DNA, the CDR3 is TGTGCCATCAGTGAGGCACAGGGAATCACCGGGGAGCTGTTTTTT. Amino acid sequence: CAISEAQGITGELFF.

This clone was detected only a few times. This chain uses TRBV18 with TRBJ1-4; D remains ambiguous. CDR1 is KGHSH and CDR2 is LQKENI in the germline V gene. This CDR3 has 12 amino acids. V lost 5 bases and J lost 8, with 9 bases in between. CDR3 residues: CASSWSYEKLFF. In DNA form, the CDR3 reads TGTGCCAGCTCATGGAGCTACGAAAAACTGTTTTTT.

V and J are TRBV28 and TRBJ2-2; D is ambiguous. Germline V gives CDR1 MDHEN, CDR2 SYDVKM. Trimming removed 1 base at V and 8 bases at J, with 11 bases between. This CDR3 is built from 14 residues. CDR3 region: CASSLLPGEGELFF. In DNA form, the CDR3 reads TGTGCCAGCAGTTTATTGCCGGGTGAGGGGGAGCTGTTTTTT.

The V and J genes are TRBV30 and TRBJ1-6, with 9 bases lining up with TRBD1. V lost 5 bases and J lost 2; bases outside the gene matches: 4. This CDR3 has 15 amino acids. Per germline, CDR1 GTSNPN and CDR2 SVGIG (reference sequence). CDR3 in DNA: TGTGCCTGGGGGACAGGGCGGACCTATAATTCACCCCTCCACTTT. Translating it yields CAWGTGRTYNSPLHF.

This chain joins TRBV28 and TRBJ2-7, with unresolved D. The germline gives CDR1 MDHEN, CDR2 SYDVKM. This CDR3 comprises 12 residues. V lost 4 bases and J 5 bases, leaving 9 bases between the germline ends. CDR3 loop: CASSSGNHEQYF. CDR3 DNA sequence: TGTGCCAGCAGTTCCGGTAACCACGAGCAGTACTTC.

The table lists this clone with a count of one. V usage is TRBV20-1 and J usage is TRBJ1-1; possibly TRBD1 for D (6 bases). V was clipped by 4 bases and J by 3 bases, with 12 bases between them. CDR1 DFQATT and CDR2 SNEGSKA come from the germline V gene (reference sequence). This CDR3 comprises 13 residues. This CDR3 reads CSATEDSYTEAFF. Here the CDR3 DNA reads TGCAGTGCTACTGAGGACAGTTACACTGAAGCTTTCTTT.

The rearrangement links TRBV14 to TRBJ2-5, with 10 bases fitting TRBD2. This CDR3 has 18 amino acids. Germline V gene data show CDR1 as SGHDN and CDR2 as FVKESK. V gave up 4 bases and J gave up 0 bases; unmatched junction bases: 11. The CDR3 loop is CASSRYGTSDPYQETQYF. In nucleotides, the CDR3 is TGTGCCAGCAGCCGGTACGGGACTAGCGACCCTTACCAAGAGACCCAGTACTTC. Combining the CDR3 with reference TRBV14 and TRBJ2-5 gives the whole variable domain EAGVTQFPSHSVIEKGQTVTLRCDPISGHDNLYWYRRVMGKEIKFLLHFVKESKQDESGMPNNRFLAERTGGTYSTLKVQPAELEDSGVYFCASSRYGTSDPYQETQYFGPGTRLLVL.

The chain combines TRBV9 with TRBJ1-2; 7 bases align to TRBD1. In germline, CDR1 is SGDLS, CDR2 YYNGEE. The trim removed 3 bases at V and 3 bases at J, leaving 5 bases unmatched. The CDR3 is made up of 14 amino acids. The CDR3, as DNA: TGTGCCAGCAGCGAGCAGGGGGGTCACTATGGCTACACCTTC. Its translation is CASSEQGGHYGYTF.

The chain is built from TRBV19 and TRBJ2-1; 9 bases fit TRBD1. Germline assignment: CDR1 LNHDA and CDR2 SQIVND (reference sequence). The CDR3 covers 14 residues. V lost 8 bases to trimming and J lost 3 bases; unmatched junction nucleotides: 5. CDR3 region: CASVGTGNYNEQFF. The CDR3 nucleotides read TGTGCCAGTGTCGGGACAGGGAACTACAATGAGCAGTTCTTC.

The J gene is TRBJ2-3, the V gene TRBV2, with 7 nucleotides matching TRBD1. After removal of 11 bases from V and 0 bases from J, the junction contained 5 bases not matched to a gene. Germline V gives CDR1 SNHLY, CDR2 FYNNEI. The CDR3 is 13 amino acids. Here the CDR3 reads CACRDSSTDTQYF. For the CDR3, the DNA is TGTGCCTGCCGGGACAGTAGCACAGATACGCAGTATTTT.

This chain links TRBV4-2 with TRBJ2-7; 8 bases are shared with TRBD2. Trimming cost V 0 bases and J 12 bases; bases outside gene matches: 10. The CDR3 is 14 amino acids. Germline V gene data show CDR1 as LGHNA and CDR2 as YNFKEQ. CDR3 loop: CASSQDLAGGPRYF. Here the CDR3 DNA reads TGTGCCAGCAGCCAAGACCTTGCGGGGGGTCCTAGGTACTTC.

The genes are TRBV7-9 and TRBJ1-1; TRBD1 matches at 8 bases. The CDR3 has 15 residues. Germline lookup yields CDR1 SEHNR and CDR2 FQNEAQ (reference sequence). Germline trimming cut 5 bases from V and 1 base from J; bases unmatched to any gene: 6. CDR3 amino acids: CASSTWTGKNTEAFF. The CDR3 DNA reads TGTGCCAGCAGCACCTGGACAGGGAAGAACACTGAAGCTTTCTTT. Together with reference TRBV7-9 and TRBJ1-1, the CDR3 gives the full variable domain: DTGVSQNPRHKITKRGQNVTFRCDPISEHNRLYWYRQTLGQGPEFLTYFQNEAQLEKSRLLSDRFSAERPKGSFSTLEIQRTEQGDSAMYLCASSTWTGKNTEAFFGQGTRLTVV.

The V call is TRBV3-1 (or the pseudogene TRBV3-2), the J call TRBJ1-2, with D uncertain. V lost 4 bases to trimming and J lost 4 bases, with 13 bases between them. Germline CDR1 LGHDT, CDR2 YNNKEL (reference sequence). CDR3 length: 14 residues. CDR3 DNA: TGTGCCAGCAGCCCCGGGGTGAGAGGCTATGGCTACACCTTC. Translated, it gives CASSPGVRGYGYTF.

In its sample, this clone was seen once. The gene calls are TRBV28 and TRBJ2-3, with TRBD1 as a possible D gene (5 bases). V gave up 6 bases and J gave up 8 bases, with 12 bases separating them. The germline CDR1 and CDR2 sequences are MDHEN and SYDVKM. There are 12 residues in the CDR3. CDR3 bases: TGTGCCAGCAGCACAGGTGGAGTTACGCAGTATTTT. It encodes CASSTGGVTQYF.

This rearrangement joins TRBV24-1 to TRBJ1-2; D is possibly TRBD1 (5 bases). Trimming pared 4 bases from V and 3 bases from J, leaving 14 bases between. Germline CDR1 KGHDR, CDR2 SFDVKD. This CDR3 contains 15 residues. CDR3 DNA: TGTGCCACCAGTGACGATACAGGACCCCACTATGGCTACACCTTC. Residues: CATSDDTGPHYGYTF.

This chain links TRBV19 with TRBJ1-1; 9 bases agree with TRBD1. The CDR3 covers 17 residues. Germline trimming cut 7 bases from V and 1 base from J; bases unmatched to any gene: 13. Germline V lookup: CDR1 LNHDA, CDR2 SQIVND (reference sequence). CDR3: CASNNRGRRPKNTEAFF. CDR3 nucleotides: TGTGCCAGTAATAACAGGGGGCGGCGACCAAAGAACACTGAAGCTTTCTTT.